The 9 T cell receptor beta chains below all came from one sample that was sequenced in a study of technical replicates of blood from several donors. Here immunoSEQ multiplex PCR was the method, and the copy in TCRdb shows in-frame clones only, minus some. Here the sample spans approximately 79,000 clones, about nine tenths being singletons. The sample was T cells isolated from PBMCs. Receptors originate from a human donor in good health.

The V and J genes are TRBV5-4 and TRBJ1-4; a possible D gene is TRBD1 (6 bases). Germline V gene data show CDR1 as SGHNT and CDR2 as YYREEE (reference sequence). V was pared by 2 bases and J by 6 bases, with 14 bases between. This CDR3 is built from 15 residues. In DNA form, the CDR3 reads TGTGCCAGCAGCTTTGGGTGGGGGCGAGATGAAAAACTGTTTTTT. This codes for CASSFGWGRDEKLFF.

This chain links TRBV9 with TRBJ2-5, with TRBD2 matching 8 bases. After removal of 3 bases from V and 2 bases from J, the junction contained 6 bases not matched to a gene. The CDR3 is 15 amino acids. Per germline, CDR1 SGDLS and CDR2 YYNGEE. CDR3 region: CASSALAGLQETQYF. The CDR3 nucleotides are TGTGCCAGCAGCGCCCTAGCGGGCCTACAAGAGACCCAGTACTTC.

The genes are TRBV6-1 and TRBJ1-5; D might be TRBD1 (6 bases). Germline CDR1 is MNHNS and CDR2 is SASEGT. V lost 4 bases, J lost 0 bases, and 13 bases lay in between. This CDR3 has 16 residues. The CDR3 region is CASSVFGQNSNQPQHF. CDR3 DNA: TGTGCCAGCAGTGTATTTGGACAGAATAGCAATCAGCCCCAGCATTTT.

This sequence joins TRBV27 and TRBJ2-1, with a weak D call TRBD2 (6 bases). CDR1 MNHEY and CDR2 SMNVEV come from the germline V gene (reference sequence). The CDR3 consists of 16 residues. The V and J ends lost 4 bases and 2 bases respectively, with 15 bases between them. The DNA for the CDR3 is TGTGCCAGCAGTTCATCCCGGGACTTGGCCTACAATGAGCAGTTCTTC. Encoded protein: CASSSSRDLAYNEQFF.

The chain links TRBV27 to TRBJ2-6, with D unclear. The CDR3 is made up of 13 amino acids. The V end was cut by 5 bases, the J end by 1 base, with 3 bases between. CDR1 is MNHEY and CDR2 is SMNVEV in the germline V gene (reference sequence). The DNA for the CDR3 is TGTGCCAGCAGTCCTTCTGGGGCCAACGTCCTGACTTTC. It translates to CASSPSGANVLTF.

This clone was observed once. The chain has TRBV9 and TRBJ2-1, with 7 bases identical to TRBD2. CDR3 length equals 15 residues. Germline V gene data show CDR1 as SGDLS and CDR2 as YYNGEE. The V gene end was trimmed by 3 bases and the J gene end by 2 bases; junction bases not matched to a gene: 5. The CDR3 bases are TGTGCCAGCAGCGAAAAAGGGACTACCTACAATGAGCAGTTCTTC. This sequence encodes CASSEKGTTYNEQFF.

This chain links TRBV5-1 with TRBJ1-1, with D maybe TRBD1 (5 bases). The CDR3 length is 14 residues. Trimming removed 6 bases at V and 6 bases at J, with 18 bases between. The germline V gene encodes CDR1 SGHRS and CDR2 YFSETQ. The CDR3 reads CASTTMGGRAEAFF. The CDR3 coding sequence is TGCGCCAGCACCACTATGGGGGGTAGGGCTGAAGCTTTCTTT.

This rearrangement joins TRBV10-3 to TRBJ2-2, with TRBD2 identical over 9 bases. This CDR3 spans 15 amino acids. Germline V gene sequence: CDR1 ENHRY, CDR2 SYGVKD. CDR3 loop: CAYSSGTKNTGELFF. DNA of the CDR3: TGTGCTTACTCTAGCGGGACAAAGAACACCGGGGAGCTGTTTTTT.

Concerning this clone: A read error may account for a junction end that differs from germline. This chain joins TRBV11-3 and TRBJ2-3, with 8 bases that match TRBD2. Germline CDR1 is SGHNT and CDR2 is YENEEA. The CDR3 has 17 amino acids. Here the CDR3 reads CASSLRSLAGGTDTQYF. CDR3 nucleotides: TGTGCCAGCAGCTTAAGATCTCTAGCGGGCGGCACGGATACGCAGTATTTT.